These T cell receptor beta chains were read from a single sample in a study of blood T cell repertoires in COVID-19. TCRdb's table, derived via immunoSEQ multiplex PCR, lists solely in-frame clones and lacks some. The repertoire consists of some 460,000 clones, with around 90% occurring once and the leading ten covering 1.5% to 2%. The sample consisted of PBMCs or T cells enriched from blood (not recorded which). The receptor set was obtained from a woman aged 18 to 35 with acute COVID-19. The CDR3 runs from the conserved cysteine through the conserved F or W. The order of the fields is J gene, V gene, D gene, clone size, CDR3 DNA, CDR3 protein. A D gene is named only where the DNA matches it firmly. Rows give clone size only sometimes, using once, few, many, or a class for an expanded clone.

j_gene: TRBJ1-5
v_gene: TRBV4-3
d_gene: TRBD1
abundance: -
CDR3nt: TGCGCCAGCAGCCAACGGACAGGGGACCAGCCCCAGCATTTT
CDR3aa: CASSQRTGDQPQHF

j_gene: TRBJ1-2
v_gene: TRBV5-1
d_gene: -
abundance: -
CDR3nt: TGCGCCAGCAGTAGTGGGAGCGCCCTTTATGGCTACACCTTC
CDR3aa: CASSSGSALYGYTF

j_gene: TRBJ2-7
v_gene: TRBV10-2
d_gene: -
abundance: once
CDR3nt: TGCGCCAGCAGTGAGGGTAGTGAACAGTACTTC
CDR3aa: CASSEGSEQYF

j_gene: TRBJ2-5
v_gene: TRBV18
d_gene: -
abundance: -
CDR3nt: TGTGCCAGCTCACCTCCGGAGAAAGAGACCCAGTACTTC
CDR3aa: CASSPPEKETQYF

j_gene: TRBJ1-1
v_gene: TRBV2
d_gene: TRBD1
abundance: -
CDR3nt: TGTGCCAGCAGGGACATGACAGGGCTTTACACTGAAGCTTTCTTT
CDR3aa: CASRDMTGLYTEAFF

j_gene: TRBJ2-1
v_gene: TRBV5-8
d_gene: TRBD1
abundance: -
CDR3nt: TGTGCCAGCAGCCTCCGGGACAGCCATGAGCAGTTCTTC
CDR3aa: CASSLRDSHEQFF

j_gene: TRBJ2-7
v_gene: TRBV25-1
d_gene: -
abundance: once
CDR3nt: TGTGCCAGCGGACACCCCTACGAGCAGTACTTC
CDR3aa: CASGHPYEQYF

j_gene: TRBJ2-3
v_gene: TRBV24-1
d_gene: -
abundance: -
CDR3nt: TGTGCCACCGGGCGCGGGAGCACAGATACGCAGTATTTT
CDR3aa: CATGRGSTDTQYF

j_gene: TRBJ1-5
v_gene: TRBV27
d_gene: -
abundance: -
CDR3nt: TGTGCCAGCAGTTTATATGGGCGACAGTTAATCAAGCATTTT
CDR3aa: CASSLYGRQLIKHF

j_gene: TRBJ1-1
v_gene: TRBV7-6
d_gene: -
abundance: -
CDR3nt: TGTGCCAGCAGCTTAGGGGTGGGCGTCAAAGGCGCTGAAGCTTTCTTT
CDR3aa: CASSLGVGVKGAEAFF

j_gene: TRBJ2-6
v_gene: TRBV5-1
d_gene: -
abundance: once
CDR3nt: TGCGCCAGCAACCAGGGAACTGGGGCCAACGTCCTGACTTTC
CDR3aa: CASNQGTGANVLTF

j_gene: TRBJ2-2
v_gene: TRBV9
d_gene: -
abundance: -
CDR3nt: TGTGCCAGCAGCGTAGAGGGCGGGGCGAACACCGGGGAGCTGTTTTTT
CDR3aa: CASSVEGGANTGELFF

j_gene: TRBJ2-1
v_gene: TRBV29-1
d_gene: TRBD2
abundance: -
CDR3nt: TGCAGCGTCGCAACTAGCGGGCTGGGGGCAATGCAGTTCTTC
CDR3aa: CSVATSGLGAMQFF

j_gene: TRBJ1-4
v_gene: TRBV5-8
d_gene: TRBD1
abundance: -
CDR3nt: TGTGCCAGCAGCTTGGAGGGGGCCGAGGAAAAACTGTTTTTT
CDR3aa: CASSLEGAEEKLFF

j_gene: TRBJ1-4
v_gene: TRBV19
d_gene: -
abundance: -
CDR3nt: TGTGCCAGTAGGATGCGAGACAGAGGGGGTGAAAAACTGTTTTTT
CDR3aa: CASRMRDRGGEKLFF

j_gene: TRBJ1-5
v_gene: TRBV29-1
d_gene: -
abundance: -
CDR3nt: TGCAGCGCCCGCGGGGAGGGGAGAGATCAGCCCCAGCATTTT
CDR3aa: CSARGEGRDQPQHF

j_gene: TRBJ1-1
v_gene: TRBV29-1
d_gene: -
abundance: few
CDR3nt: TGCAGCGCAACAGGGACCAGTATGGACACTGAAGCTTTCTTT
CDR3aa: CSATGTSMDTEAFF

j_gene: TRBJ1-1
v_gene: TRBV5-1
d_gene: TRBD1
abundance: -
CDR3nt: TGCGCCAGCAGCTTTGGACAGGGGTTCTCTGAAGCTTTCTTT
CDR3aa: CASSFGQGFSEAFF

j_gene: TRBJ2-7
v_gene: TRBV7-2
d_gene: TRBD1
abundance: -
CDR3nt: TGTGCCAGCAGCCTAGACCGGGACAGATCCTACGAGCAGTACTTC
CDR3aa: CASSLDRDRSYEQYF

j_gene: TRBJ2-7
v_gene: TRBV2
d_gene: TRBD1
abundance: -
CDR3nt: TGTGCCAGCAGCTTCGACAGGGGCGAGCAGTACTTC
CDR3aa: CASSFDRGEQYF

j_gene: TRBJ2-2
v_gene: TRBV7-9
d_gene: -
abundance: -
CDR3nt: TGTGCCAGCAGCTCCCGGACGGGAACCGGGGAGCTGTTTTTT
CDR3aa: CASSSRTGTGELFF

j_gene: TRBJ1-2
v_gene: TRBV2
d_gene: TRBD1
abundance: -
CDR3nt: TGTGCCAGCTTGCCGGGACAGGGGCCATTCTATGGCTACACCTTC
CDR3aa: CASLPGQGPFYGYTF

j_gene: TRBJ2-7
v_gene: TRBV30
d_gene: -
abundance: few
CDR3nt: TGTGCCTGGAGTCCCCGTTACGAGCAGTACTTC
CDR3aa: CAWSPRYEQYF

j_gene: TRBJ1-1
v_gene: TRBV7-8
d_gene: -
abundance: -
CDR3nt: TGTGCCAGCAGCCCCCTGGTAGGGGGATTGAACACTGAAGCTTTCTTT
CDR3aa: CASSPLVGGLNTEAFF

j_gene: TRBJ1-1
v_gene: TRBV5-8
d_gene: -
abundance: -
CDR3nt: TGTGCCAGCAGCTTTGGACAGACCTACGAAGCTTTCTTT
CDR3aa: CASSFGQTYEAFF

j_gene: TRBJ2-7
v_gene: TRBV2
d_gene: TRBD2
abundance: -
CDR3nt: TGTGCCAGCAGGCTAGCGGGGGCCTACGAGCAGTACTTC
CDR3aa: CASRLAGAYEQYF

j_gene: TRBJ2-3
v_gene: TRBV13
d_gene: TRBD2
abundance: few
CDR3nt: TGTGCCAGCAGCTTACTAGCGGGGGGAAATACGCAGTATTTT
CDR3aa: CASSLLAGGNTQYF

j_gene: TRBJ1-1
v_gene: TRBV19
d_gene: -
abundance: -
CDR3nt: TGTGCCAGTAGTATAGACACTTACACTGAAGCTTTCTTT
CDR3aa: CASSIDTYTEAFF

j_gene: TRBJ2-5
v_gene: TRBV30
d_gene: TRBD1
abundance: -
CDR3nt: TGTGCCTGGGGGACAGGGGGGTCCGAGACCCAGTACTTC
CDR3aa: CAWGTGGSETQYF

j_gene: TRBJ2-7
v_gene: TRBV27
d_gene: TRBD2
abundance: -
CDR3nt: TGTGCCAGCAGTTTACAGGGAGGGTCCTACGAGCAGTACTTC
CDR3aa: CASSLQGGSYEQYF

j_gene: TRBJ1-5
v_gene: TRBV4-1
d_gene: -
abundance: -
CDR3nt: TGCGCCAGCAGCCCAGGGTATAGCAATCAGCCCCAGCATTTT
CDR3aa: CASSPGYSNQPQHF

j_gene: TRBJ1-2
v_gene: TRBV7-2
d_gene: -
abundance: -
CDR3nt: TGTGCCAGCAGCTTAGTGCGGTCCTATGGCTACACCTTC
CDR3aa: CASSLVRSYGYTF

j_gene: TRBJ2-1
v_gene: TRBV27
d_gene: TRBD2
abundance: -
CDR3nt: TGTGCCAGCCAAGCCTTAGCGGGAGGTGAGAATGAGCAGTTCTTC
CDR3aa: CASQALAGGENEQFF

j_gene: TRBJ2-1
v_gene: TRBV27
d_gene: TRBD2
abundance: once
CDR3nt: TGTGCCAGCAGAAACAGCGGGAGAAGGGCTAATGAGCAGTTCTTC
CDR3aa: CASRNSGRRANEQFF

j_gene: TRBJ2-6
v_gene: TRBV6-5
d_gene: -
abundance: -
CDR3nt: TGTGCCAGCAAGAGACAGCACTCTGGGGCCAACGTCCTGACTTTC
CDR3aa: CASKRQHSGANVLTF

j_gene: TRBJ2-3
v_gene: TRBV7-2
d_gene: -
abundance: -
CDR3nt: TGTGCCAGCAGCCCAGTGGCGGCCAGCGGAGGTACGCAGTATTTT
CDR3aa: CASSPVAASGGTQYF

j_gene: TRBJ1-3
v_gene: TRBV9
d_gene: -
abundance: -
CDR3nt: TGTGCCAGCAGCGTAGGTGGGGCAGGAAACACCATATATTTT
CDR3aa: CASSVGGAGNTIYF

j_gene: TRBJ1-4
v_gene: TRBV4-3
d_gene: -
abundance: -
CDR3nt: TGCGCCAGCAGCCAAGGTCAGGGGAATGAAAAACTGTTTTTT
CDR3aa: CASSQGQGNEKLFF

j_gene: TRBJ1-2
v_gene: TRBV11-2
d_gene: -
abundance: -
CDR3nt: TGTGCCAGCAGCTTAGTGGTGATCTCAGGGGATGAAGGTCGTGGCTACACCTTC
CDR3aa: CASSLVVISGDEGRGYTF

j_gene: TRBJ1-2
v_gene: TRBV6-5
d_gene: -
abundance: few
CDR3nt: TGTGCCAGCAGTTTCACAGCGGGTTATGACTATGGCTACACCTTC
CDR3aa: CASSFTAGYDYGYTF

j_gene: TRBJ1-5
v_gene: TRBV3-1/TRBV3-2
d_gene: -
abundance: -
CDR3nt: TGTGCCAGCAGCCAAGATGGGAGGTTTCAGCCCCAGCATTTT
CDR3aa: CASSQDGRFQPQHF

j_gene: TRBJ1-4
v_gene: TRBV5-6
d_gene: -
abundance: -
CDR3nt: TGTGCCAGCAGCTTGACAGGAAACCTTGAAAAACTGTTTTTT
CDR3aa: CASSLTGNLEKLFF

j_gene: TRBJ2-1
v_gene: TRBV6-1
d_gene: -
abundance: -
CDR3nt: TGTGCCAGCAGTGAAGACAGGGACCCCTACAATGAGCAGTTCTTC
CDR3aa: CASSEDRDPYNEQFF

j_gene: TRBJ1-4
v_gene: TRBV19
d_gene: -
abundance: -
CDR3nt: TGTGCCAGTAGTCCCCGACTGGCTTCGGCCGAAAAACTGTTTTTT
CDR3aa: CASSPRLASAEKLFF

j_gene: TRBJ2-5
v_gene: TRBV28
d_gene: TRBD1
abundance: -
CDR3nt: TGTGCCAGCACGACAGGGTCACGGGAGACCCAGTACTTC
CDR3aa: CASTTGSRETQYF

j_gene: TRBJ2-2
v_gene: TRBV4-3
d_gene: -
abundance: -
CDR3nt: TGCGCCAGCAGCGTTTATTGGGCAGGAGGCCCCGGGGAGCTGTTTTTT
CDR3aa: CASSVYWAGGPGELFF

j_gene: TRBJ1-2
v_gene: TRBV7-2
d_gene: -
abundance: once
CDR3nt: TGTGCCAGCAGCTTAGAGTCGCGGGGCTCGGGCAAGGGCTACACCTTC
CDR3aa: CASSLESRGSGKGYTF

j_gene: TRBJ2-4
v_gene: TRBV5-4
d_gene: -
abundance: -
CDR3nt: TGTGCCAGCAGCCGATCCATCGGGGACAAAAACATTCAGTACTTC
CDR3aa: CASSRSIGDKNIQYF

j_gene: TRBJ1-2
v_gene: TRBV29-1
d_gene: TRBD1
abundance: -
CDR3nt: TGCAGCGTCCCGTCGCCCGGACAGGTACAATATGGCTACACCTTC
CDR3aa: CSVPSPGQVQYGYTF

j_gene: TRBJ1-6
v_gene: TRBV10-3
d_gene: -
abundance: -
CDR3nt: TGTGCCATCAGTGAATTGGCGGAGGGAAATTCACCCCTCCACTTT
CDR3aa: CAISELAEGNSPLHF

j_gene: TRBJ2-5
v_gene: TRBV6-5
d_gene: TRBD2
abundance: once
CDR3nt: TGTGCCAGCAGGAAGGGACTAGCGGGAGTAGAGACCCAGTACTTC
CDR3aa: CASRKGLAGVETQYF

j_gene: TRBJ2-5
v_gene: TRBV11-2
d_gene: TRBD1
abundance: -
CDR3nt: TGTGCCAGCAGCTTAGGGACAGGTCGTAACTTC
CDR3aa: CASSLGTGRNF

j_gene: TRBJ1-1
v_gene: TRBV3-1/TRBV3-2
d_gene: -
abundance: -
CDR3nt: TGTGCCAGCAGCCGAGAATCGGGGTGGAACACTGAAGCTTTCTTT
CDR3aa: CASSRESGWNTEAFF

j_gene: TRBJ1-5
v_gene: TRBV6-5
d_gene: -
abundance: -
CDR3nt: TGTGCCAGCAGTTACTCGGTAGGGGGAGTTCAGCCCCAGCATTTT
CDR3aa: CASSYSVGGVQPQHF

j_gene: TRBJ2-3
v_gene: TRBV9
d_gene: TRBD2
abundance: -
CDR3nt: TGTGCCAGCAGCGCAAACACATGGACGGGAGGGCCGGGAGATACGCAGTATTTT
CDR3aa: CASSANTWTGGPGDTQYF

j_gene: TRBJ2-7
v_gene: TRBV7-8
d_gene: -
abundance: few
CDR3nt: TGTGCCAGCAGCGGGGGCCCAATATCCTACGAGCAGTACTTC
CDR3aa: CASSGGPISYEQYF

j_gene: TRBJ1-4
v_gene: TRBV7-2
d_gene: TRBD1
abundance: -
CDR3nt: TGTGCCAGCAGCTTGAGGGACAGCCCTGCAACTAATGAAAAACTGTTTTTT
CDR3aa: CASSLRDSPATNEKLFF

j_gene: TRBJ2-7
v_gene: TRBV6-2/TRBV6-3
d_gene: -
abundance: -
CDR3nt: TGTGCCAGCAGTCAGGACTCTAGCTCCTACGAGCAGTACTTC
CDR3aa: CASSQDSSSYEQYF

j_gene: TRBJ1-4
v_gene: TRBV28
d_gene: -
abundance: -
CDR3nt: TGTGCCAGCAGTTTCCCGGGGTTCAATGAAAAACTGTTTTTT
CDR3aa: CASSFPGFNEKLFF